This T cell receptor (beta chain) was profiled in a study of cytomegalovirus exposure and HLA in healthy donors. Study-level findings and limits: An observed cluster of highly shared sequence variants was recorded as a likely sequencing artifact. V- and J-gene trimming in TCR beta was tied to a missense DCLRE1C variant by an analysis performed later. In a later analysis, HLA-associated TCR beta chains were more clonally expanded than equally common others. Per a later analysis, 15,000 to 20,000 TCR beta sequences showed association with HLA alleles at 0.05 false discovery rate.

13 Jbeta primers and 60 Vbeta primers were used for the PCR. Assay: immunoSEQ multiplex PCR; the TCRdb copy retains only in-frame clones and omits some. The sample shows approximately 140,000 clones, around 84% of them seen only once. After removal of 3 bases from V and 5 bases from J, the junction contained 14 bases not matched to a gene. The CDR3 contains 18 residues. The germline V gene encodes CDR1 SEHNR and CDR2 FQNEAQ (reference sequence). Regarding this clone: Its antigen is undetermined.

The source material was PBMCs. The TCR originated in a man in his forties in good health and CMV-seropositive. V gene TRBV7-9 combines with J gene TRBJ2-3, with 10 bases aligning to TRBD2. CDR3 residues: CASSFRGGVLAGKDTQYF. CDR3 sequence (DNA): TGTGCCAGCAGCTTTAGGGGGGGAGTACTAGCGGGAAAAGATACGCAGTATTTT.